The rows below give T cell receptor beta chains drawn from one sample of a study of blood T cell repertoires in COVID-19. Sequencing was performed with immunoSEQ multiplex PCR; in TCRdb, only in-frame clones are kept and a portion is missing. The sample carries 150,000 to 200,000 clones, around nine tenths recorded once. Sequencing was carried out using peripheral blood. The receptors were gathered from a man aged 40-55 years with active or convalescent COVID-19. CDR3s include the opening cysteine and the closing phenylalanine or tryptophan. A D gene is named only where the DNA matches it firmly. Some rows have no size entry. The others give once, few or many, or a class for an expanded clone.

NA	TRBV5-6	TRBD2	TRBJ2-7	TGTGCCAGCAGCTTACTAGCGGGAGATAAATACGAGCAGTACTTC	CASSLLAGDKYEQYF
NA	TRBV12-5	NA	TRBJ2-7	TGTGCTAGTGGTTTGGACCCGGGACTTTTCTCCTACGAGCAGTACTTC	CASGLDPGLFSYEQYF
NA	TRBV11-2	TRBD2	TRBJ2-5	TGTGCCAGCAGCCGTATACGGGGACTAGCGGGAGGAGAGACCCAGTACTTC	CASSRIRGLAGGETQYF
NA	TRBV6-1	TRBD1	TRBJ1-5	TGTGCCAGCAGTGCCCGACAGGGGGCCAACCTTAATCAGCCCCAGCATTTT	CASSARQGANLNQPQHF
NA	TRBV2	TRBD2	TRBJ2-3	TGTGCCAGCAGTGAGTCTAGACTAGCGGGAGGGTTGCCAGATACGCAGTATTTT	CASSESRLAGGLPDTQYF
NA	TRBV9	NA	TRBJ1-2	TGTGCCAGCACCACCGAGTCCCCAGGGCCGGGTTATGGCTACACCTTC	CASTTESPGPGYGYTF
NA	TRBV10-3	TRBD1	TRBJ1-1	TGTGCCATCAGTGGGACAGGGGAGGTCACTGAAGCTTTCTTT	CAISGTGEVTEAFF
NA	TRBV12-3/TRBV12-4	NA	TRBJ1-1	TGTGCCAGCATGGAGGCGACCACTGAAGCTTTCTTT	CASMEATTEAFF
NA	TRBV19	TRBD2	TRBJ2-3	TGTGCCAGTAGCCGACGGGCTTTGCGGGAGTCAGATACGCAGTATTTT	CASSRRALRESDTQYF
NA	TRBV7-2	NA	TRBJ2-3	TGTGCCAGCAGCTTAGGAGAGCGAAGCACAGATACGCAGTATTTT	CASSLGERSTDTQYF
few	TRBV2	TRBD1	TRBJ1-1	TGTGCCGGAAAATGGGACAGTAACACTGAAGCTTTCTTT	CAGKWDSNTEAFF
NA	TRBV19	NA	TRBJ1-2	TGTGCCAGTAGACACAGCAACTATGGCTACACCTTC	CASRHSNYGYTF
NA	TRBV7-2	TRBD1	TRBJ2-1	TGTGCCAGCAGCTTGCCGGGACAGTCGAGAGAACAGTTCTTC	CASSLPGQSREQFF